Listed here are 5 T cell receptor beta chains from one sample, sequenced in a study of tumor-infiltrating lymphocytes in localized non-small cell lung cancer. Data came from immunoSEQ multiplex PCR; TCRdb stores just in-frame clones and leaves some out. The table has 9,000 to 9,500 clones, around 77% seen once. Input material: uninvolved lung tissue not adjacent to the tumor. These receptors were obtained from a human donor with non-small cell lung cancer.

This chain connects TRBV2 to TRBJ1-2; 7 nucleotides match TRBD1. With V trimmed by 7 bases and J by 8 bases, 10 bases remained unmatched. CDR1 and CDR2 from the germline V gene are SNHLY and FYNNEI. The CDR3 sequence is 13 residues long. The CDR3 region is CASIPDREGGYTF. CDR3 sequence (DNA): TGTGCCAGCATTCCTGACAGGGAAGGCGGCTACACCTTC.

V is TRBV7-3 and J is TRBJ2-2; possibly TRBD1 for D (6 bases). Per germline, CDR1 SGHTA and CDR2 FQGTGA. V was pared by 2 bases and J by 1 base, with 8 bases between. This CDR3 has 15 residues. The CDR3 DNA is TGTGCCAGCAGCTTACAGGGGAGGAACACCGGGGAGCTGTTTTTT. Protein: CASSLQGRNTGELFF.

The chain couples TRBV6-1 to TRBJ1-1; 7 nucleotides align to TRBD1. The CDR3 contains 15 residues. Unmatched junction bases numbered 7, after V lost 6 bases and J lost 0 bases. Per the germline V gene, CDR1 is MNHNS and CDR2 is SASEGT. The CDR3 loop is CASRSGDSLNTEAFF. CDR3 in DNA: TGTGCCAGCAGAAGCGGGGACAGCCTGAACACTGAAGCTTTCTTT.

The chain combines TRBV7-2 with TRBJ1-5; D may be TRBD1 (5 bases). Between the trimmed V and J ends, which lost 6 bases and 5 bases, there was a span of 14 bases. The CDR3 contains 14 residues. Germline CDR1 is SGHTA and CDR2 is FQGNSA. Here the CDR3 reads CASRDRDVHQPQHF. The CDR3 nucleotides read TGTGCCAGCAGGGACCGGGACGTCCATCAGCCCCAGCATTTT.

This rearrangement joins TRBV6-6 to TRBJ1-6; D is ambiguous. CDR1 MNHNY and CDR2 SVGAGI come from the germline V gene (reference sequence). This CDR3 region has 14 residues. The V end was cut by 2 bases, the J end by 10 bases, with 12 bases between. The CDR3 region is CASSYGDLSSPLHF. For the CDR3, the DNA is TGTGCCAGCAGTTACGGAGACTTGAGCTCACCCCTCCACTTT.